Following are 12 T cell receptor beta chains from one sample sequenced in a study of pediatric ulcerative colitis. Produced via immunoSEQ multiplex PCR; TCRdb's table is partial and in-frame only. The sample contains approximately 32,000 clones, roughly four fifths of which appear only once. Sequencing input: blood. These receptors were obtained from a boy aged 10-17 years with severe ulcerative colitis.

This chain connects TRBV6-5 to TRBJ2-7; D not resolved. This CDR3 has 12 amino acids. V lost 6 bases to trimming and J lost 6 bases, with 12 bases between them. CDR1 MNHEY and CDR2 SVGAGI come from the germline V gene. DNA of the CDR3: TGTGCCAGCAGGAAAATTTATCCCGAGCAGTACTTC. This sequence encodes CASRKIYPEQYF.

The CDR3 DNA follows: TGTGCCAGCAGCTTAGGTAGAGGGGGAAGTAAGAATGAAAAACTGTTTTTT. It encodes CASSLGRGGSKNEKLFF. The genes are TRBV7-9 and TRBJ1-4; maybe TRBD1 (6 bases). CDR1 is SEHNR and CDR2 is FQNEAQ in the germline V gene (reference sequence). This CDR3 contains 17 residues. V was cut by 1 base and J by 5 bases, with 17 bases left in between.

The chain joins TRBV5-4 to TRBJ1-1; tentative D call: TRBD1 (6 bases). This CDR3 is built from 13 residues. V was shortened by 2 bases and J by 4 bases, with 9 bases between the two germline ends. Germline V lookup: CDR1 SGHNT, CDR2 YYREEE (reference sequence). In nucleotides, the CDR3 is TGTGCCAGCAGCTTAACGGGGGCCACTGAAGCTTTCTTT. The encoded protein is CASSLTGATEAFF.

The genes are TRBV30 and TRBJ1-2; tentative D call: TRBD1 (6 bases). V shed 1 base and J shed 6 bases, with 12 bases lying between them. Germline CDR1 GTSNPN, CDR2 SVGIG (reference sequence). CDR3 size: 13 residues. The CDR3 DNA follows: TGTGCCTGGAGTGCCTACCACAGGGATGGCTACACCTTC. This translates into CAWSAYHRDGYTF.

CDR3 coding DNA: TGTGCCAGCACGACAGGTCTGAACACTGAAGCTTTCTTT. This translates into CASTTGLNTEAFF. The chain joins TRBV6-6 to TRBJ1-1; possibly TRBD1 for D (6 bases). CDR1 is MNHNY, CDR2 SVGAGI, per germline (reference sequence). The CDR3 spans 13 residues. Trimming left V 7 bases short and J 0 bases short, with 9 bases between.

The CDR3 loop is CASSLDGSYGYTF. The CDR3 bases are TGTGCCAGCAGCTTAGACGGATCCTATGGCTACACCTTC. The rearrangement links TRBV7-3 to TRBJ1-2; D is ambiguous. Trimming pared 2 bases from V and 4 bases from J, leaving 8 bases between. The CDR3 sequence is 13 residues long. Germline V gene lookup returns CDR1 SGHTA and CDR2 FQGTGA.

This sequence joins TRBV30 and TRBJ1-4; TRBD1 aligns across 11 bases. The junction had 11 bases not matched to a gene; V was cut back by 2 bases and J by 3 bases. Per the germline V gene, CDR1 is GTSNPN and CDR2 is SVGIG (reference sequence). The CDR3 extends over 18 amino acids. CDR3 loop: CAWSPGQGAFRANEKLFF. CDR3 sequence (DNA): TGTGCCTGGAGTCCCGGACAGGGGGCTTTTCGGGCTAATGAAAAACTGTTTTTT.

V gene TRBV27 combines with J gene TRBJ2-1; 13 nucleotides agree with TRBD2. The germline CDR1 and CDR2 sequences are MNHEY and SMNVEV (reference sequence). Trimming cost V 7 bases and J 5 bases; bases outside gene matches: 5. The CDR3 contains 15 residues. The CDR3: CASTIGLAGDNEQFF. The CDR3 DNA follows: TGTGCCAGCACCATTGGACTAGCGGGGGACAATGAGCAGTTCTTC.

J is TRBJ1-5 and V is TRBV2; 9 nucleotides agree with TRBD1. This CDR3 has 14 residues. With V trimmed by 5 bases and J by 6 bases, 5 bases remained unmatched. The germline V gene has CDR1 SNHLY and CDR2 FYNNEI. CDR3 sequence reads: CASSIRQGGQPQHF. CDR3 in DNA: TGTGCCAGCAGTATTAGACAGGGGGGTCAGCCCCAGCATTTT.

The rearrangement joins TRBV4-1 to TRBJ1-1; TRBD1 matches at 8 bases. The germline V gene encodes CDR1 MGHRA and CDR2 YSYEKL. This CDR3 is 15 amino acids long. V shed 0 bases and J 5 bases; nucleotides not matched to a gene: 5. DNA of the CDR3: TGCGCCAGCAGCCAAGAGGGACAGGCCCTTACTGAAGCTTTCTTT. This sequence encodes CASSQEGQALTEAFF.

The chain couples TRBV6-5 to TRBJ1-4, with D unresolved. The V gene lost 6 bases and the J gene lost 5 bases, with 16 bases spanning the gap. The CDR3 spans 15 residues. Germline CDR1 MNHEY, CDR2 SVGAGI. CDR3 DNA: TGTGCCAGCAGCCTTACGGGTCAGAAAAATGAAAAACTGTTTTTT. It translates to CASSLTGQKNEKLFF.

This chain connects TRBV15 to TRBJ1-1; no clear D gene. CDR1 and CDR2 (germline): LNHNV, YYDKDF (reference sequence). There are 14 residues in the CDR3. V lost 5 bases, J lost 1 base, and 11 bases lay in between. The CDR3 sequence is CATSSRSGNTEAFF. CDR3 sequence (DNA): TGTGCCACCAGCTCCCGGTCAGGGAACACTGAAGCTTTCTTT.